The table lists the clone carrying this TCR beta chain with many counts. What it binds is not known. The data are from a study of regulatory T cells in long-lasting Graves disease. Study-level background: Graves' patients (newly diagnosed) had been on antithyroid drugs under 3 months.

Regarding time point: newly diagnosed GD, antithyroid drugs for less than 3 months. From PBMCs, RNA was extracted and then used to make the TCR library. Patients of an endocrinology department in Xi'an, China, were included. Both iRepertoire HTBI primers and Arm-PCR of CDR3 regions were used to build the TCR beta libraries. TCRdb independently ran MiXCR on the multiplex PCR reads; one entry per CDR3 protein. The sample lists roughly 610,000 distinct CDR3 sequences, around 17% occurring once. Study-wide points: Persistent disease was characterized by preferential usage of TRBV28, TRBJ1-2 and TRBJ2-5.

The V gene lost 5 bases and the J gene lost 13 bases, with 20 bases spanning the gap. Germline V CDR1 and CDR2: MNHNS, SASEGT. This CDR3 has 13 residues. The data also belong to a second study, concerning T cells in Graves' hyperthyroidism and ophthalmopathy. That report notes: Patients having uncontrolled infection, another autoimmune disease, pregnancy or lactation were not included.

The V and J genes are TRBV6-1 and TRBJ1-2, with D possibly TRBD1 on 6 matching bases. This specimen was peripheral blood mononuclear cells (PBMCs), taken at new diagnosis, from a patient treated with antithyroid drugs. The sequence derives from a woman aged 25 to 39 with Graves disease. The CDR3 sequence: CASSRDRISPCTF. The CDR3 DNA sequence: TGTGCCAGCAGTCGCGACAGGATTTCCCCCTGCACCTTC.